The clone carrying this T cell receptor (beta chain) occurred a few times. This specimen belongs to a study of CD8 T cells in ankylosing spondylitis. The ends were cut back, 2 bases at V and 1 base at J, with 23 bases in the middle. Per the germline V gene, CDR1 is SGHRS and CDR2 is YFSETQ. The CDR3 is 19 residues long. Molecular-barcoded quantitative 5'-RACE produced these TCR beta libraries. TCRdb reprocessed the 5' RACE reads with MiXCR, giving one entry per CDR3 protein. The sample shows approximately 150,000 distinct CDR3 sequences, about 42% of them seen only once. This clonotype originated in a male donor with ankylosing spondylitis. Sequenced material: synovial fluid, either unsorted or a sorted T cell fraction (not recorded which). The V and J genes are TRBV5-1 and TRBJ2-3; the D is unclear. The CDR3 protein is CASSLVSRKFDVRTDTQYF. The CDR3 DNA sequence: TGCGCCAGCAGCTTAGTGTCTCGGAAGTTTGATGTCCGCACAGATACGCAGTATTTT.